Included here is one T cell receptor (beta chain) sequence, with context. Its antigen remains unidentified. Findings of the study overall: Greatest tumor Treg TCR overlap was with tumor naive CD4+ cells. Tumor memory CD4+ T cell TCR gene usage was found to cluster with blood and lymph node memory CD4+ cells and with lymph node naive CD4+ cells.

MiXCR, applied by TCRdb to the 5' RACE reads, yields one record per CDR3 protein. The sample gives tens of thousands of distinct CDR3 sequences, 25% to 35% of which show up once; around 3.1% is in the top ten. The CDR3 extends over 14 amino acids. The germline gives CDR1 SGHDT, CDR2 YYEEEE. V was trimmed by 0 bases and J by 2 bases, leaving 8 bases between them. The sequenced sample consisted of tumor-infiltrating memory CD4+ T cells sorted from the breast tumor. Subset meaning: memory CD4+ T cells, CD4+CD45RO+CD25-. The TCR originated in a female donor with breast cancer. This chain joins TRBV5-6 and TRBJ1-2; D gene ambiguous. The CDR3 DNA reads TGTGCCAGCAGCTTGGGTCGACCAAACTATGGCTACACCTTC. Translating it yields CASSLGRPNYGYTF.